These 5 T cell receptor beta chains came from one sample sequenced in a study of cytomegalovirus exposure and HLA in healthy donors. In the PCR, 60 Vbeta and 13 Jbeta primers were used. Measured with immunoSEQ multiplex PCR; TCRdb has only the in-frame clones, and not every one. Of 270,000 or so clones listed, around 90% were seen once; the top ten hold around 1.7%. The sample consisted of PBMCs. These receptors came from a girl aged 2-10 years in good health and CMV-seronegative.

In its sample, this clone was seen once. The V call is TRBV27, the J call TRBJ2-1; D perhaps matches TRBD2 (6 bases). The CDR3 sequence is 14 residues long. CDR1 and CDR2 (germline): MNHEY, SMNVEV (reference sequence). V was cut by 5 bases and J by 5 bases, with 13 bases left in between. The CDR3 nucleotides are TGTGCCAGCAGTCTGTTCGGGGGTGACAATGAGCAGTTCTTC. The encoded protein is CASSLFGGDNEQFF.

The genes are TRBV4-1 and TRBJ2-7, with TRBD2 matching over 13 bases. V shed 5 bases, J shed 0 bases, and the junction held 10 bases outside the gene matches. The CDR3 contains 18 residues. The germline V gene has CDR1 MGHRA and CDR2 YSYEKL. Here the CDR3 reads CASSGGLAGAQSSYEQYF. Here the CDR3 DNA reads TGCGCCAGCAGCGGCGGACTAGCGGGGGCTCAGAGCTCCTACGAGCAGTACTTC.

The rearrangement joins TRBV19 to TRBJ1-5, with 7 bases matching TRBD1. The V gene end was trimmed by 1 base and the J gene end by 7 bases; junction bases not matched to a gene: 7. Germline values: CDR1 LNHDA, CDR2 SQIVND (reference sequence). The CDR3 loop spans 15 amino acids. CDR3 DNA sequence: TGTGCCAGTAGTATAGGGACAGGCAGTGGCCAGCCCCAGCATTTT. As protein: CASSIGTGSGQPQHF.

This sequence joins TRBV2 and TRBJ2-1; 12 bases match TRBD2. Germline V gives CDR1 SNHLY, CDR2 FYNNEI. CDR3 length equals 15 residues. V lost 7 bases and J lost 9; bases outside the gene matches: 10. Written as DNA, the CDR3 is TGTGCCAGCAAGCAGTCTAGCGGGGGGGCCGGTGAGCAGTTCTTC. The encoded protein is CASKQSSGGAGEQFF.

J is TRBJ2-7 and V is TRBV11-2; a weak D match, TRBD2 (6 bases). V lost 2 bases and J lost 4, with 18 bases in between. The CDR3 consists of 16 residues. CDR1 and CDR2 (germline): SGHAT, FQNNGV. The CDR3 DNA reads as TGTGCCAGCAGCTTAACGGACTACCCGTTAGTGTACGAGCAGTACTTC. This gives the protein CASSLTDYPLVYEQYF.